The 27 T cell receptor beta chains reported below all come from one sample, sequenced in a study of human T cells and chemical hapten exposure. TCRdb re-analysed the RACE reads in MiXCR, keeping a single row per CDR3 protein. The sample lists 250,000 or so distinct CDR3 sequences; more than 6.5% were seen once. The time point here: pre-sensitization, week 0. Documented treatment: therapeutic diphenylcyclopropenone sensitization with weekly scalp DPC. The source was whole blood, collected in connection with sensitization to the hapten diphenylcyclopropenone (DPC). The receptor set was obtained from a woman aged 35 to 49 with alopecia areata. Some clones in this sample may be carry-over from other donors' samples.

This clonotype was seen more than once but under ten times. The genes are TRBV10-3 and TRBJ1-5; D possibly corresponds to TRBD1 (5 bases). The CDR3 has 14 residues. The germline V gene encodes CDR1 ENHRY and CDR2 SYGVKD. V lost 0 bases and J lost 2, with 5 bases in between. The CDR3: CAISESGGNQPQHF. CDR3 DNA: TGTGCCATCAGTGAGTCAGGGGGCAATCAGCCCCAGCATTTT.

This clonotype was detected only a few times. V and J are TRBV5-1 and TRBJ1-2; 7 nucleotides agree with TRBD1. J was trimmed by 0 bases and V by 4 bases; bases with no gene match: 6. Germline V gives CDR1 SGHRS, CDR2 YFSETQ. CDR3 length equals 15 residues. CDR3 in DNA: TGCGCCAGCAGCCGCGGGGACAGCTCTAACTATGGCTACACCTTC. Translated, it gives CASSRGDSSNYGYTF.

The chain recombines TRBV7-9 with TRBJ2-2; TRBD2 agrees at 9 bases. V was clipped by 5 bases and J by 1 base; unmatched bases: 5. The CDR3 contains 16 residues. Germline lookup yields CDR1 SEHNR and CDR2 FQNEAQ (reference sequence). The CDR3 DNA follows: TGTGCCAGCAGCCCGTCTAGCGGGGAGAACACCGGGGAGCTGTTTTTT. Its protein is CASSPSSGENTGELFF.

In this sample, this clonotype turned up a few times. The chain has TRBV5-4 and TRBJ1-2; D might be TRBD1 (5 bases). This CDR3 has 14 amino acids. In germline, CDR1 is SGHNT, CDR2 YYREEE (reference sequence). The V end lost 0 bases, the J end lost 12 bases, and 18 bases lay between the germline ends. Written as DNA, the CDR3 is TGTGCCAGCAGCTTGGGGGGACCGACGGGCGGCCACACCTTC. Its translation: CASSLGGPTGGHTF.

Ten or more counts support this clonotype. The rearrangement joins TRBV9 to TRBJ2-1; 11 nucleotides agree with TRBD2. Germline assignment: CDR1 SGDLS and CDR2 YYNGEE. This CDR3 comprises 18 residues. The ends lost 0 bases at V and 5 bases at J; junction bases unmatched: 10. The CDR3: CASSVGILAGGPDNEQFF. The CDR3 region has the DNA TGTGCCAGCAGCGTAGGAATTCTAGCGGGAGGCCCGGACAATGAGCAGTTCTTC.

The CDR3 DNA reads TGTGCCAGCAGCCCCCGGGACTCTCGAAACACTGAAGCTTTCTTT. Residues: CASSPRDSRNTEAFF. This chain joins TRBV3-1 and TRBJ1-1; tentative D call: TRBD1 (5 bases). Trimming shortened V by 4 bases and J by 2 bases, and 14 bases separated the two germline ends. CDR3 length equals 15 residues. Germline CDR1 is LGHDT and CDR2 is YNNKEL (reference sequence).

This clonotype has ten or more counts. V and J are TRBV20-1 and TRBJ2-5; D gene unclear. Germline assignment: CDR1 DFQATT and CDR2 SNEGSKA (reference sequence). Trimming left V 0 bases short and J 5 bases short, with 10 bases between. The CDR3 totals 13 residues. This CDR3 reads CSAREQWMETQYF. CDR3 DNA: TGCAGTGCTAGAGAGCAGTGGATGGAGACCCAGTACTTC.

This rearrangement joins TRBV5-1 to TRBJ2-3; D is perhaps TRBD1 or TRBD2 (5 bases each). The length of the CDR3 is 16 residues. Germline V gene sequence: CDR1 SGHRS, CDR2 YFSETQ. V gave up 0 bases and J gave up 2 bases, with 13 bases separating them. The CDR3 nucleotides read TGCGCCAGCAGCTTGGTTGACGGGGCCGTCACAGATACGCAGTATTTT. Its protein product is CASSLVDGAVTDTQYF.

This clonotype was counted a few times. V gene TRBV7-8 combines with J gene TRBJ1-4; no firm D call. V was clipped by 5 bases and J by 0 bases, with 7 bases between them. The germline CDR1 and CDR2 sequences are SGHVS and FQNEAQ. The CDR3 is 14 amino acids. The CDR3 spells CASSQTSTNEKLFF. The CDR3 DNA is TGTGCCAGCAGCCAAACATCAACTAATGAAAAACTGTTTTTT. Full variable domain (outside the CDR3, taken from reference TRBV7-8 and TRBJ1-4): GAGVSQSPRYKVAKRGQDVALRCDPISGHVSLFWYQQALGQGPEFLTYFQNEAQLDKSGLPSDRFFAERPEGSVSTLKIQRTQQEDSAVYLCASSQTSTNEKLFFGSGTQLSVL.

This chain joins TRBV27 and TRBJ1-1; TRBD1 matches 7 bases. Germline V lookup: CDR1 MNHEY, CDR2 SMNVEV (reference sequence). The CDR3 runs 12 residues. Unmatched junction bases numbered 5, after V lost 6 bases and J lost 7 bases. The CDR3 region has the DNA TGTGCCAGCAGCACAGGGGCCCGTGAAGCTTTCTTT. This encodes CASSTGAREAFF.

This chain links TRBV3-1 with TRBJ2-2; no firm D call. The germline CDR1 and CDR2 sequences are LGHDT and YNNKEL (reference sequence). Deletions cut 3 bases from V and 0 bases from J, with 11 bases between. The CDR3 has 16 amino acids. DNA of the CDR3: TGTGCCAGCAGCCAGTCCGGGCTATCGAACACCGGGGAGCTGTTTTTT. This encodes CASSQSGLSNTGELFF.

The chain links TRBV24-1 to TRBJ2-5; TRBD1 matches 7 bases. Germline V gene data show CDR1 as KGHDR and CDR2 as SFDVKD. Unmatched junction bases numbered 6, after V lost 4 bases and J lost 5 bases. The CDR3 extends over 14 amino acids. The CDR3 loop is CATSDIGTAETQYF. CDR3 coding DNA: TGTGCCACCAGTGACATCGGGACAGCTGAGACCCAGTACTTC.

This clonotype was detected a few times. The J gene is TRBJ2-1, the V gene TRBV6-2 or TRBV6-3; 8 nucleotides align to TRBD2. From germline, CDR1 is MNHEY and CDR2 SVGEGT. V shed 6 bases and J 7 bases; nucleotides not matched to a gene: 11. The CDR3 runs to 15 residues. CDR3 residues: CASSLGLARGNEQFF. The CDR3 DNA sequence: TGTGCCAGCAGCCTCGGACTAGCACGGGGGAATGAGCAGTTCTTC.

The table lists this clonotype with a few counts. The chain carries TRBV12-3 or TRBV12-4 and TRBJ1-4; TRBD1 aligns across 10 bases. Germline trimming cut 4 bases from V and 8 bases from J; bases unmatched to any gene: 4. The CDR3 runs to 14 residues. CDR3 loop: CASSSTGGGEKLFF. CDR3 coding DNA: TGTGCCAGCAGTTCGACAGGGGGCGGGGAAAAACTGTTTTTT.

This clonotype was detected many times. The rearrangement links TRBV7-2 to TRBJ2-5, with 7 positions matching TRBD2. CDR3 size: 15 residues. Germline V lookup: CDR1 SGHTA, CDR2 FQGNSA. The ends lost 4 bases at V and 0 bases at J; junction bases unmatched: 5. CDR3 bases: TGTGCCAGCAGCTATGCCGGGACTAACCAAGAGACCCAGTACTTC. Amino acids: CASSYAGTNQETQYF.

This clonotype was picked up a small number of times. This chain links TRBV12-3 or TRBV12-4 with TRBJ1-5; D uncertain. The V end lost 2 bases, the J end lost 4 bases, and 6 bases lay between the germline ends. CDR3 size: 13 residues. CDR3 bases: TGTGCCAGCAGTTTATTGACGAATCAGCCCCAGCATTTT. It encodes CASSLLTNQPQHF.

CDR3 in DNA: TGCAGTGCTAGAGACCCGGGACCCAAGGCCCAGTACTTC. Amino acid sequence: CSARDPGPKAQYF. The genes are TRBV20-1 and TRBJ2-5; either TRBD1 or TRBD2 may supply D (5 bases each). This CDR3 spans 13 amino acids. Germline V gene data show CDR1 as DFQATT and CDR2 as SNEGSKA (reference sequence). The V end lost 0 bases, the J end lost 9 bases, and 14 bases lay between the germline ends.

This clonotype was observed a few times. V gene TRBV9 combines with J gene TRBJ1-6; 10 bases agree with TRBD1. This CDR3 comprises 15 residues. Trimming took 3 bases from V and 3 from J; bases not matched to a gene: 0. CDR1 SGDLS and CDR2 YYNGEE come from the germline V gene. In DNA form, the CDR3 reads TGTGCCAGCAGCGGGGACAGGGGCTATAATTCACCCCTCCACTTT. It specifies CASSGDRGYNSPLHF.

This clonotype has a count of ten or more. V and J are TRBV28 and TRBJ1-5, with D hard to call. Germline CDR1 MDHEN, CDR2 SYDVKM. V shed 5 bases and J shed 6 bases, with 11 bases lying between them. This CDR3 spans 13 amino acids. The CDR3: CASSGWGSQPQHF. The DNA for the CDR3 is TGTGCCAGCAGTGGATGGGGAAGTCAGCCCCAGCATTTT.

DNA for the CDR3: TGTGCCATCAGGCTGAACCTGAACACTGAAGCTTTCTTT. It translates to CAIRLNLNTEAFF. V gene TRBV10-3 combines with J gene TRBJ1-1; no clear D gene. V lost 6 bases to trimming and J lost 0 bases, with 8 bases between them. The germline V gene encodes CDR1 ENHRY and CDR2 SYGVKD. This CDR3 has 13 amino acids.

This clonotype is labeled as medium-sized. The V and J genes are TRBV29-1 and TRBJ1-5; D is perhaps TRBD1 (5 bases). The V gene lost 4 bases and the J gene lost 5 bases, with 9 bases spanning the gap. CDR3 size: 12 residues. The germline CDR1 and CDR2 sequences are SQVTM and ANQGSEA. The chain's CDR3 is CSVGARDQPQHF. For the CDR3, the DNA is TGCAGCGTTGGGGCCAGGGATCAGCCCCAGCATTTT. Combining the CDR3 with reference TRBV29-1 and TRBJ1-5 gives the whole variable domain SAVISQKPSRDICQRGTSLTIQCQVDSQVTMMFWYRQQPGQSLTLIATANQGSEATYESGFVIDKFPISRPNLTFSTLTVSNMSPEDSSIYLCSVGARDQPQHFGDGTRLSIL.

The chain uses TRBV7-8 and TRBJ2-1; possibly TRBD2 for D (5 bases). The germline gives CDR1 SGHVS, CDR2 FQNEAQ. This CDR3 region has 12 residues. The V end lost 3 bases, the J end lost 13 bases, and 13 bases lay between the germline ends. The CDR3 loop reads CASSFSTGIQFF. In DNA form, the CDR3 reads TGTGCCAGCAGCTTTTCAACGGGAATCCAGTTCTTC.

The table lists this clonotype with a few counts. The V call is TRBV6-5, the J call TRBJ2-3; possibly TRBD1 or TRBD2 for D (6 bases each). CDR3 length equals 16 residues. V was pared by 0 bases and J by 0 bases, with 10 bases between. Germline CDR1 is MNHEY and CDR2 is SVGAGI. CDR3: CASSYSGGRSTDTQYF. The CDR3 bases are TGTGCCAGCAGTTACTCAGGGGGGAGGAGCACAGATACGCAGTATTTT.

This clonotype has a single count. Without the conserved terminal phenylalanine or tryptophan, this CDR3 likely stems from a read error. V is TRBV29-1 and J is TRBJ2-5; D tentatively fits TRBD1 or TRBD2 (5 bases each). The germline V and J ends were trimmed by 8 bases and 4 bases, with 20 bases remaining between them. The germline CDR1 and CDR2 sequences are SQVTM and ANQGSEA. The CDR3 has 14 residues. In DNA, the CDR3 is TGCAGCCTTTGGGACCGACGAAAAGGAGAGACCCAGTACATC. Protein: CSLWDRRKGETQYI.

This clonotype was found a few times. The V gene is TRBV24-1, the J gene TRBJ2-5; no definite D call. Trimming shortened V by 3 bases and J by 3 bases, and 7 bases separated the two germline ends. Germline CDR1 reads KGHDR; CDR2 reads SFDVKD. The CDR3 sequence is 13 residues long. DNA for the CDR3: TGTGCCACCAGTGATGCGAGCGAAGAGACCCAGTACTTC. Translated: CATSDASEETQYF.

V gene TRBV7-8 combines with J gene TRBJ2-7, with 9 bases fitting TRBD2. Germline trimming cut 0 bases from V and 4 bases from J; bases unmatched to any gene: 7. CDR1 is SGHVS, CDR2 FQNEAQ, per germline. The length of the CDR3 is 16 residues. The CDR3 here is CASSLAPGLAGYEQYF. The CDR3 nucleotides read TGTGCCAGCAGCTTAGCTCCGGGACTAGCCGGGTACGAGCAGTACTTC.

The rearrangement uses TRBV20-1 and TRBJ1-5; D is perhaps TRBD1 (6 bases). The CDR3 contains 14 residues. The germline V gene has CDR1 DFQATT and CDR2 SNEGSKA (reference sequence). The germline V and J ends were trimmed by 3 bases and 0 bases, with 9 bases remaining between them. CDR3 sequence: CSASAGASNQPQHF. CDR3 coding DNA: TGCAGTGCTAGTGCGGGGGCTAGCAATCAGCCCCAGCATTTT.